This entry lists 2 T cell receptor beta chains sequenced from one sample in a study of blood T cell repertoires in COVID-19 (dated by TCRdb to the early 2020s). Library creation used the immunoSEQ multiplex PCR assay. What TCRdb holds here is the immuneACCESS table cut down to in-frame rearrangements. Part of the clones is not present; checked against another copy, under half of the missing clones reflect an unresolved V gene, and the others are unexplained. This sample lists just under 85,000 clones; 83% were detected once. The ten biggest clones cover 25% to 35% of the sample. Specimen: peripheral blood. The receptors originated from an elderly woman with acute or convalescent COVID-19.

This clone was seen only once. V and J are TRBV5-1 and TRBJ2-5; 10 bases line up with TRBD1. The CDR3 totals 15 residues. Germline V lookup: CDR1 SGHRS, CDR2 YFSETQ. The J segment lost 3 bases and the V segment lost 2 bases, leaving 4 bases of the junction unmatched. CDR3 protein: CASSLTGTGEETQYF. The CDR3 region has the DNA TGCGCCAGCAGCTTAACCGGGACAGGGGAAGAGACCCAGTACTTC. The full variable domain, in which reference TRBV5-1 and TRBJ2-5 provide the parts outside the CDR3, is KAGVTQTPRYLIKTRGQQVTLSCSPISGHRSVSWYQQTPGQGLQFLFEYFSETQRNKGNFPGRFSGRQFSNSRSEMNVSTLELGDSALYLCASSLTGTGEETQYFGPGTRLLVL.

This rearrangement joins TRBV7-2 to TRBJ2-1, with D possibly TRBD2 on 6 matching bases. Deletions cut 5 bases from V and 9 bases from J, with 17 bases between. Looked up from germline, CDR1 is SGHTA and CDR2 is FQGNSA. The CDR3 extends over 14 amino acids. Written as DNA, the CDR3 is TGTGCCAGCAGCGAAACGAGACTAGACGGTGAGCAGTTCTTC. It encodes CASSETRLDGEQFF.